Listed here are 24 T cell receptor beta chains from one sample, sequenced in a study of OX40 agonist ivuxolimab in advanced cancers. Assay: immunoSEQ multiplex PCR; the TCRdb copy retains only in-frame clones and omits some. The sample shows about 99,000 clones, approximately 95% of them seen only once. The sequencing here drew on CD4+ or CD8+ T cells sorted from blood, taken in a trial of the OX40 agonist ivuxolimab. The receptor set was obtained from an adult with an advanced solid tumor such as melanoma, head and neck, liver or kidney cancer.

V usage is TRBV10-1 and J usage is TRBJ2-1, with a weak D call TRBD1 (5 bases). The CDR3 covers 13 residues. Germline CDR1 reads WNHNN; CDR2 reads SYGVQD (reference sequence). The ends were cut back, 3 bases at V and 10 bases at J, with 13 bases in the middle. CDR3 nucleotide sequence: TGCGCCAGCAGTGACCCAGGGATCCAGGAGCAGTTCTTC. Translated: CASSDPGIQEQFF.

The chain has TRBV6-6 and TRBJ2-2; 7 bases are shared with TRBD2. The CDR3 has 14 amino acids. CDR1 is MNHNY, CDR2 SVGAGI, per germline (reference sequence). The V and J ends lost 7 bases and 2 bases, in that order; junction bases with no gene match: 4. DNA of the CDR3: TGTGCCAGCATCGGCGGGAGTAACACCGGGGAGCTGTTTTTT. It specifies CASIGGSNTGELFF.

The rearrangement joins TRBV28 to TRBJ1-5, with no clear D. V lost 6 bases and J 4 bases, leaving 7 bases between the germline ends. The germline V gene has CDR1 MDHEN and CDR2 SYDVKM. The length of the CDR3 is 12 residues. CDR3: CASSRENQPQHF. CDR3 DNA sequence: TGTGCCAGCAGCCGAGAGAATCAGCCCCAGCATTTT.

The chain uses TRBV28 and TRBJ2-3; 15 positions agree with TRBD2. The CDR3 is 18 amino acids. V gave up 6 bases and J gave up 2 bases; unmatched junction bases: 9. From germline, CDR1 is MDHEN and CDR2 SYDVKM. The chain's CDR3 is CASSPGLAGGPDTDTQYF. The CDR3 nucleotides are TGTGCCAGCAGCCCCGGACTAGCGGGAGGGCCAGACACAGATACGCAGTATTTT.

The rearrangement uses TRBV19 and TRBJ1-1; no definite D call. Germline V CDR1 and CDR2: LNHDA, SQIVND (reference sequence). CDR3 size: 12 residues. Trimming stripped 3 bases from V and 6 bases from J, with 8 bases between. The CDR3 is CASSIGTAEAFF. The CDR3 DNA reads TGTGCCAGTAGTATCGGTACAGCTGAAGCTTTCTTT.

The V gene is TRBV6-5, the J gene TRBJ1-1, with D possibly TRBD1 on 5 matching bases. This CDR3 has 14 residues. The V and J ends lost 6 bases and 8 bases respectively, with 19 bases between them. Looked up from germline, CDR1 is MNHEY and CDR2 is SVGAGI. CDR3 nucleotides: TGTGCCAGCAGCCCCGGGGCCATGGGGGTCGAAGCTTTCTTT. Its protein product is CASSPGAMGVEAFF.

This rearrangement joins TRBV7-9 to TRBJ2-7; D tentatively reads TRBD1 or TRBD2 (6 bases each). The V gene's germline CDR1 is SEHNR and CDR2 FQNEAQ (reference sequence). The CDR3 runs 13 residues. V was shortened by 11 bases and J by 2 bases, with 16 bases between the two germline ends. CDR3 sequence: CASRGVGPYEQYF. In nucleotides, the CDR3 is TGTGCCTCGAGGGGGGTAGGTCCCTACGAGCAGTACTTC.

V and J are TRBV29-1 and TRBJ1-1, with D unresolved. Trimming cost V 5 bases and J 0 bases, with 4 bases left between them. Germline loops: CDR1 SQVTM, CDR2 ANQGSEA. The CDR3 runs 11 residues. The CDR3 is CSVRVNTEAFF. As DNA, the CDR3 is TGCAGCGTTAGAGTGAACACTGAAGCTTTCTTT.

V is TRBV7-9 and J is TRBJ2-7; TRBD2 agrees at 7 bases. V trimming: 5 bases; J trimming: 7 bases; junction bases outside the gene matches: 5. CDR1 is SEHNR and CDR2 is FQNEAQ in the germline V gene (reference sequence). The CDR3 loop spans 12 amino acids. CDR3 in DNA: TGTGCCAGCAGCACACCGGGGGGAGAGCAGTACTTC. Amino acids: CASSTPGGEQYF.

The chain recombines TRBV6-5 with TRBJ1-6; no clear D gene. The CDR3 length is 11 residues. CDR1 and CDR2 from the germline V gene are MNHEY and SVGAGI. The V end was cut by 8 bases, the J end by 9 bases, with 8 bases between. CDR3 loop: CASGVSSPLHF. CDR3 nucleotide sequence: TGTGCCAGCGGGGTGAGTTCACCCCTCCACTTT.

The chain employs TRBV27 and TRBJ1-2, with a tentative D call TRBD1 (5 bases). From germline, CDR1 is MNHEY and CDR2 SMNVEV (reference sequence). CDR3 length: 13 residues. Between the trimmed V and J ends, which lost 4 bases and 3 bases, there was a span of 9 bases. DNA of the CDR3: TGTGCCAGCAGTTACCAGGGCGACTATGGCTACACCTTC. This sequence encodes CASSYQGDYGYTF.

J is TRBJ2-1 and V is TRBV27; TRBD1 might be the D (6 bases). Trimming shortened V by 3 bases and J by 8 bases, and 11 bases separated the two germline ends. Per the germline V gene, CDR1 is MNHEY and CDR2 is SMNVEV (reference sequence). CDR3 length equals 13 residues. Here the CDR3 DNA reads TGTGCCAGCAGTTTCTCCACAGGGTATGAGCAGTTCTTC. It codes for CASSFSTGYEQFF.

The chain carries TRBV28 and TRBJ1-5; 8 positions agree with TRBD1. From germline, CDR1 is MDHEN and CDR2 SYDVKM. Trimming removed 5 bases from V and 6 bases from J; junction bases left unmatched: 6. The CDR3 is made up of 14 amino acids. The CDR3 here is CASSPQGEGQPQHF. CDR3 bases: TGTGCCAGCAGTCCACAGGGGGAAGGTCAGCCCCAGCATTTT. The whole variable domain, filled in from reference TRBV28 and TRBJ1-5, reads DVKVTQSSRYLVKRTGEKVFLECVQDMDHENMFWYRQDPGLGLRLIYFSYDVKMKEKGDIPEGYSVSREKKERFSLILESASTNQTSMYLCASSPQGEGQPQHFGDGTRLSIL.

The CDR3 region is CASSLLRDRQETQYF. DNA of the CDR3: TGTGCCAGCAGTTTATTGCGGGACAGACAAGAGACCCAGTACTTC. V is TRBV27 and J is TRBJ2-5; a possible D gene is TRBD1 (7 bases). Per the germline V gene, CDR1 is MNHEY and CDR2 is SMNVEV (reference sequence). The CDR3 length is 15 residues. Trimming pared 1 base from V and 2 bases from J, leaving 11 bases between.

The chain combines TRBV7-8 with TRBJ1-4, with a tentative D call TRBD1 (5 bases). Trimming left V 1 base short and J 10 bases short, with 19 bases between. The CDR3 runs to 16 residues. From germline, CDR1 is SGHVS and CDR2 FQNEAQ. CDR3 region: CASSLGREGLARKLFF. The CDR3 nucleotides read TGTGCCAGCAGCTTAGGTAGAGAGGGGCTGGCCAGAAAACTGTTTTTT.

The chain is built from TRBV10-3 and TRBJ2-3; D not resolved. The V gene's germline CDR1 is ENHRY and CDR2 SYGVKD. Between the trimmed V and J ends, which lost 0 bases and 1 base, there was a span of 8 bases. This CDR3 has 15 residues. The CDR3 loop is CAISESERRTDTQYF. The DNA for the CDR3 is TGTGCCATCAGTGAGTCAGAGAGACGCACAGATACGCAGTATTTT.

With regard to this clone: The sample has other DNA sequences that encode this CDR3 too. The chain is built from TRBV9 and TRBJ2-2; D is possibly TRBD2 (6 bases). The CDR3 totals 14 residues. V was shortened by 0 bases and J by 4 bases, with 7 bases between the two germline ends. Germline values: CDR1 SGDLS, CDR2 YYNGEE. CDR3 residues: CASSVGAGTGELFF. The CDR3 DNA sequence: TGTGCCAGCAGCGTAGGAGCGGGCACCGGGGAGCTGTTTTTT.

The V and J genes are TRBV7-9 and TRBJ1-4; the D is unclear. Germline V gene data show CDR1 as SEHNR and CDR2 as FQNEAQ (reference sequence). The V gene lost 6 bases and the J gene lost 8 bases, with 25 bases spanning the gap. The length of the CDR3 is 17 residues. CDR3 loop: CASRSGEATLSWEKLFF. Written as DNA, the CDR3 is TGTGCCAGCAGGTCCGGGGAGGCCACCCTTTCTTGGGAAAAACTGTTTTTT.

The rearrangement links TRBV19 to TRBJ2-7, with 10 bases aligning to TRBD2. CDR3 length: 17 amino acids. Unmatched junction bases numbered 13, after V lost 6 bases and J lost 2 bases. CDR1 is LNHDA, CDR2 SQIVND, per germline (reference sequence). The CDR3 DNA reads TGTGCCAGTAGCCGGGCTAGCGGGGGCCCAAATCCCTACGAGCAGTACTTC. This translates into CASSRASGGPNPYEQYF.

The V and J genes are TRBV2 and TRBJ1-4; weak D call: TRBD1 (6 bases). The CDR3 is 13 residues long. Germline values: CDR1 SNHLY, CDR2 FYNNEI. V gave up 8 bases and J gave up 8 bases, with 15 bases separating them. The CDR3 protein is CASGGEGEEKLFF. The CDR3 region has the DNA TGTGCCAGCGGCGGTGAGGGGGAGGAAAAACTGTTTTTT.

The chain uses TRBV5-1 and TRBJ2-3; 16 bases line up with TRBD2. With V trimmed by 2 bases and J by 4 bases, 10 bases remained unmatched. The germline V gene has CDR1 SGHRS and CDR2 YFSETQ. CDR3 length: 19 amino acids. CDR3 sequence reads: CASSFEGTSGRADADTQYF. CDR3 DNA: TGCGCCAGCAGCTTCGAGGGGACTAGCGGGAGGGCCGACGCAGATACGCAGTATTTT.

The CDR3 reads CASSEALPRRIDNYGYTF. CDR3 sequence (DNA): TGTGCCAGCAGTGAAGCTTTGCCAAGGCGCATTGATAATTATGGCTACACCTTC. V and J are TRBV6-1 and TRBJ1-2; D gene unclear. Germline V gene sequence: CDR1 MNHNS, CDR2 SASEGT. This CDR3 has 18 residues. With 0 bases removed from V and 5 bases from J, the gap between germline ends came to 22 bases.

The V gene is TRBV6-5, the J gene TRBJ2-2; 9 bases map to TRBD2. Germline V gene lookup returns CDR1 MNHEY and CDR2 SVGAGI. CDR3 size: 15 residues. The V segment lost 5 bases and the J segment 5 bases; nucleotides outside the gene matches: 6. DNA for the CDR3: TGTGCCAGCAGTCTTAGCGGGAGAAGGACCGGGGAGCTGTTTTTT. Its protein is CASSLSGRRTGELFF.

This clone occurred once. The chain links TRBV27 to TRBJ1-5; D may be TRBD1 (5 bases). The CDR3 consists of 16 residues. Germline V gives CDR1 MNHEY, CDR2 SMNVEV (reference sequence). V was clipped by 6 bases and J by 5 bases, with 20 bases between them. The CDR3 protein is CASRALGTGPYQPQHF. The CDR3 nucleotides are TGTGCCAGCAGGGCGCTTGGCACAGGACCTTATCAGCCCCAGCATTTT.